The 26 T cell receptor beta chains listed next were all sequenced from one sample in a study of T cell changes during pregnancy in multiple sclerosis. Only in-frame clones appear in the TCRdb table, and some are missing; sequencing was by immunoSEQ multiplex PCR. The table has around 96,000 clones, 85% to 95% seen once. The source was peripheral blood, collected after pregnancy. These receptors were obtained from a female donor in good health, enrolled as a control in a pregnancy study.

This rearrangement joins TRBV5-6 to TRBJ2-7, with 8 positions matching TRBD2. The germline V gene has CDR1 SGHDT and CDR2 YYEEEE. The V gene end was trimmed by 0 bases and the J gene end by 6 bases; junction bases not matched to a gene: 8. The CDR3 totals 15 residues. The CDR3 region has the DNA TGTGCCAGCAGCTTGGAGGGGACTAGTCCGTCCGAGCAGTACTTC. This encodes CASSLEGTSPSEQYF.

The J gene is TRBJ2-7, the V gene TRBV5-4; D not certain. The length of the CDR3 is 12 residues. In germline, CDR1 is SGHNT, CDR2 YYREEE (reference sequence). V gave up 4 bases and J gave up 6 bases, with 11 bases separating them. The CDR3 is CASSLESLEQYF. CDR3 nucleotides: TGTGCCAGCAGCCTGGAGAGCCTCGAGCAGTACTTC.

Only one count was recorded for this clone. J is TRBJ1-2 and V is TRBV27; 7 nucleotides agree with TRBD1. Germline V lookup: CDR1 MNHEY, CDR2 SMNVEV (reference sequence). There are 14 residues in the CDR3. Germline trimming cut 1 base from V and 4 bases from J; bases unmatched to any gene: 3. The CDR3 coding sequence is TGTGCCAGCAGTTTATACGGGACAGCCTATGGCTACACCTTC. As protein: CASSLYGTAYGYTF.

This chain uses TRBV2 with TRBJ2-2; a weak D match, TRBD1 (6 bases). The CDR3 has 14 residues. V gave up 7 bases and J gave up 2 bases, with 11 bases separating them. CDR1 is SNHLY, CDR2 FYNNEI, per germline. CDR3 sequence (DNA): TGTGCCAGCATTCCGGGACATAACACCGGGGAGCTGTTTTTT. Its protein is CASIPGHNTGELFF.

V usage is TRBV5-6 and J usage is TRBJ2-7; 7 positions agree with TRBD2. Germline V gene data show CDR1 as SGHDT and CDR2 as YYEEEE. The junction had 1 base not matched to a gene; V was cut back by 0 bases and J by 1 base. The CDR3 sequence is 14 residues long. The CDR3 DNA reads TGTGCCAGCAGCTTGGCCGGGGGGTCCTACGAGCAGTACTTC. This gives the protein CASSLAGGSYEQYF.

This sequence joins TRBV4-2 and TRBJ2-3, with TRBD2 identical over 9 bases. Germline CDR1 and CDR2: LGHNA and YNFKEQ. J gave up 0 bases and V 0 bases, and 13 bases lay outside the gene matches. This CDR3 region has 20 residues. The DNA of the CDR3 is TGTGCCAGCAGCCAAGATGAGGTAGCGGGAGCCCCACAAAGCACAGATACGCAGTATTTT. Residues: CASSQDEVAGAPQSTDTQYF.

This chain connects TRBV7-2 to TRBJ2-1; 7 bases align to TRBD1. There are 15 residues in the CDR3. J lost 2 bases, V lost 6 bases, and 7 bases had no gene match. The germline V gene encodes CDR1 SGHTA and CDR2 FQGNSA. The CDR3 protein is CASSLQGSPYNEQFF. As DNA, the CDR3 is TGTGCCAGCAGTTTACAGGGGAGTCCCTACAATGAGCAGTTCTTC.

This chain connects TRBV10-2 to TRBJ2-3; D perhaps matches TRBD2 (6 bases). Germline V lookup: CDR1 WSHSY, CDR2 SAAADI. Trimming took off 6 bases at V and 0 bases at J, with 13 bases between the two ends. This CDR3 region has 15 residues. CDR3 in DNA: TGCGCCAGCAGGATCCTAGCGACTAGCACAGATACGCAGTATTTT. It encodes CASRILATSTDTQYF.

The V call is TRBV7-9, the J call TRBJ2-7, with 12 bases lining up with TRBD2. There are 16 residues in the CDR3. Per germline, CDR1 SEHNR and CDR2 FQNEAQ (reference sequence). V lost 6 bases, J lost 2 bases, and 8 bases stayed unmatched. Here the CDR3 DNA reads TGTGCCAGCAGTTTTGGACTAGCGGGGTTCACCTACGAGCAGTACTTC. Translating gives CASSFGLAGFTYEQYF. Full variable domain (outside the CDR3, taken from reference TRBV7-9 and TRBJ2-7): DTGVSQNPRHKITKRGQNVTFRCDPISEHNRLYWYRQTLGQGPEFLTYFQNEAQLEKSRLLSDRFSAERPKGSFSTLEIQRTEQGDSAMYLCASSFGLAGFTYEQYFGPGTRLTVT.

The J gene is TRBJ2-5, the V gene TRBV4-2, with 8 bases fitting TRBD1. The CDR3 length is 15 residues. The ends lost 4 bases at V and 5 bases at J; junction bases unmatched: 9. Germline V gene data show CDR1 as LGHNA and CDR2 as YNFKEQ. In DNA, the CDR3 is TGTGCCAGCAGCCCCACCTCAGGGGGCGGTGAGACCCAGTACTTC. This codes for CASSPTSGGGETQYF.

This chain connects TRBV5-1 to TRBJ2-7; 10 bases are a match to TRBD2. The V gene end was trimmed by 1 base and the J gene end by 2 bases; junction bases not matched to a gene: 3. Germline V gene data show CDR1 as SGHRS and CDR2 as YFSETQ. The CDR3 runs to 15 residues. CDR3 in amino acids: CASSLSSGSTYEQYF. CDR3 coding DNA: TGCGCCAGCAGCTTGTCTAGCGGGAGTACCTACGAGCAGTACTTC.

The V and J genes are TRBV5-1 and TRBJ2-2; D gene unclear. V lost 5 bases and J lost 6, with 11 bases in between. Per germline, CDR1 SGHRS and CDR2 YFSETQ. The CDR3 has 13 residues. The CDR3 reads CASRAPASGELFF. CDR3 DNA sequence: TGCGCCAGCAGAGCCCCCGCATCCGGGGAGCTGTTTTTT.

The chain is built from TRBV7-2 and TRBJ2-5; 7 bases match TRBD1. The CDR3 loop spans 14 amino acids. V dropped 5 bases and J dropped 4; count of bases not matched to a gene: 7. CDR1 SGHTA and CDR2 FQGNSA come from the germline V gene. CDR3 residues: CASSTYRGLETQYF. The CDR3 DNA sequence: TGTGCCAGCAGCACTTACAGGGGCCTAGAGACCCAGTACTTC.

This clone was detected once. The J gene is TRBJ1-1, the V gene TRBV28, with 7 positions matching TRBD1. The CDR3 is 14 residues long. Germline CDR1 reads MDHEN; CDR2 reads SYDVKM. J gave up 0 bases and V 3 bases, and 1 base lay outside the gene matches. As DNA, the CDR3 is TGTGCCAGCAGTTTGGGACAGCTGAACACTGAAGCTTTCTTT. Its translation is CASSLGQLNTEAFF.

The V and J genes are TRBV28 and TRBJ2-3; D is possibly TRBD1 (6 bases). Germline V CDR1 and CDR2: MDHEN, SYDVKM. CDR3 length: 15 amino acids. V lost 5 bases, J lost 1 base, and 13 bases lay in between. This CDR3 reads CASSLRGFGTDTQYF. The CDR3 nucleotides read TGTGCCAGCAGTCTTAGGGGGTTCGGCACAGATACGCAGTATTTT.

This clone has just one count. The chain recombines TRBV4-1 with TRBJ2-5; 9 bases fit TRBD2. The CDR3 spans 14 residues. The V and J ends lost 5 bases and 5 bases, in that order; junction bases with no gene match: 6. The V gene's germline CDR1 is MGHRA and CDR2 YSYEKL. CDR3 region: CASSWLAGLETQYF. CDR3 coding DNA: TGCGCCAGCAGCTGGCTAGCGGGATTGGAGACCCAGTACTTC.

The chain links TRBV28 to TRBJ2-3; possibly TRBD2 for D (5 bases). Looked up from germline, CDR1 is MDHEN and CDR2 is SYDVKM. Trimming shortened V by 3 bases and J by 13 bases, and 11 bases separated the two germline ends. This CDR3 comprises 11 residues. The CDR3 reads CASSLREKEYF. CDR3 nucleotides: TGTGCCAGCAGTTTGAGGGAGAAGGAGTATTTT.

This clone is a singleton in its sample. The CDR3 is CASSLIRDRVGNEQFF. The CDR3 DNA follows: TGTGCCAGCAGCCTTATTCGGGACAGGGTCGGGAATGAGCAGTTCTTC. The J gene is TRBJ2-1, the V gene TRBV7-8; 9 positions match TRBD1. Germline values: CDR1 SGHVS, CDR2 FQNEAQ. V lost 5 bases, J lost 7 bases, and 12 bases stayed unmatched. The CDR3 is 16 residues long.

The chain carries TRBV2 and TRBJ1-5, with a weak D call TRBD1 (6 bases). The CDR3 has 15 residues. Germline CDR1 and CDR2: SNHLY and FYNNEI. V shed 9 bases and J shed 2 bases, with 17 bases lying between them. The CDR3 DNA is TGTGCCAGTTCCCGGGGGGGCTCGGGCAATCAGCCCCAGCATTTT. Translated: CASSRGGSGNQPQHF.

The rearrangement uses TRBV9 and TRBJ2-5, with TRBD2 matching over 7 bases. Germline V gene sequence: CDR1 SGDLS, CDR2 YYNGEE. Trimming removed 0 bases from V and 3 bases from J; junction bases left unmatched: 2. The CDR3 extends over 14 amino acids. The CDR3 nucleotides read TGTGCCAGCAGCGTAGCTCTAGCGGAAGAGACCCAGTACTTC. Its protein product is CASSVALAEETQYF.

The gene calls are TRBV11-2 and TRBJ2-1; 7 bases map to TRBD2. This CDR3 is built from 17 residues. Looked up from germline, CDR1 is SGHAT and CDR2 is FQNNGV. V lost 3 bases and J lost 2; bases outside the gene matches: 10. CDR3 in amino acids: CASSLTSSPTAYNEQFF. CDR3 bases: TGTGCCAGCAGCTTGACTAGCTCCCCGACAGCCTACAATGAGCAGTTCTTC.

This sequence joins TRBV4-2 and TRBJ2-2, with TRBD1 identical over 9 bases. Germline V gives CDR1 LGHNA, CDR2 YNFKEQ. V gave up 3 bases and J gave up 5 bases; unmatched junction bases: 4. This CDR3 is built from 15 residues. The CDR3 DNA reads as TGTGCCAGCAGCCAGGGACAGGGTTTTACCGGGGAGCTGTTTTTT. Translation gives CASSQGQGFTGELFF.

This clone occurred a few times. The gene calls are TRBV14 and TRBJ2-1; no clear D gene. The germline V gene encodes CDR1 SGHDN and CDR2 FVKESK. Trimming shortened V by 4 bases and J by 4 bases, and 14 bases separated the two germline ends. The CDR3 totals 15 residues. The DNA for the CDR3 is TGTGCCAGCAGCCTTGCTAGTGGAGCGTACAATGAGCAGTTCTTC. It is translated as CASSLASGAYNEQFF.

The chain recombines TRBV27 with TRBJ2-7, with TRBD2 as a possible D gene (5 bases). Germline CDR1 and CDR2: MNHEY and SMNVEV (reference sequence). The CDR3 sequence is 14 residues long. V lost 3 bases and J lost 6, with 15 bases in between. The CDR3 DNA follows: TGTGCCAGCAGTTTTGTAGAGGGTTTCGTCGAGCAGTACTTC. It translates to CASSFVEGFVEQYF.

This clone has only one observation. V and J are TRBV5-4 and TRBJ2-5; D possibly corresponds to TRBD1 (6 bases). The CDR3 has 12 amino acids. From germline, CDR1 is SGHNT and CDR2 YYREEE (reference sequence). The V gene lost 2 bases and the J gene lost 5 bases, with 7 bases spanning the gap. In nucleotides, the CDR3 is TGTGCCAGCAGCTTAACAGGGGAGACCCAGTACTTC. Encoded protein: CASSLTGETQYF.

The rearrangement uses TRBV2 and TRBJ2-7, with 7 bases matching TRBD1. V shed 9 bases and J 0 bases; nucleotides not matched to a gene: 5. Germline V gives CDR1 SNHLY, CDR2 FYNNEI. There are 13 residues in the CDR3. This CDR3 is CASMAGGSYEQYF. In nucleotides, the CDR3 is TGTGCCAGTATGGCAGGGGGCTCCTACGAGCAGTACTTC.